The 4 T cell receptor beta chains reported below all come from one sample, sequenced in a study of blood T cell repertoires in COVID-19. Sequencing used immunoSEQ multiplex PCR; TCRdb keeps in-frame clones, though not all of them. Of 150,000 to 200,000 clones listed, 90% to 95% are singletons. Sequencing input: peripheral blood. All receptors come from a woman in her sixties or seventies with COVID-19, enrolled during active disease.

This chain uses TRBV15 with TRBJ1-1, with D possibly matching TRBD1 (6 bases). Germline values: CDR1 LNHNV, CDR2 YYDKDF (reference sequence). Trimming took 1 base from V and 1 from J, leaving 7 bases between them. This CDR3 contains 14 residues. The CDR3 loop is CATSRGGRNTEAFF. In nucleotides, the CDR3 is TGTGCCACCAGCAGAGGGGGGCGGAACACTGAAGCTTTCTTT.

V usage is TRBV6-6 and J usage is TRBJ1-2; the match to TRBD1 covers 7 bases. This CDR3 spans 16 amino acids. V was pared by 2 bases and J by 1 base, with 7 bases of the junction left unmatched. Germline CDR1 reads MNHNY; CDR2 reads SVGAGI (reference sequence). The CDR3 here is CASSYGLRGLNYGYTF. As DNA, the CDR3 is TGTGCCAGCAGTTACGGCCTGAGGGGGCTTAACTATGGCTACACCTTC.

The chain joins TRBV7-9 to TRBJ1-4; D is perhaps TRBD1 (6 bases). This CDR3 is 14 amino acids long. V was cut by 5 bases and J by 1 base, with 8 bases left in between. Germline loops: CDR1 SEHNR, CDR2 FQNEAQ (reference sequence). The CDR3: CASSVRGTNEKLFF. CDR3 bases: TGTGCCAGCAGCGTCAGGGGAACTAATGAAAAACTGTTTTTT. Based on the CDR3 plus reference TRBV7-9 and TRBJ1-4, the full variable domain is DTGVSQNPRHKITKRGQNVTFRCDPISEHNRLYWYRQTLGQGPEFLTYFQNEAQLEKSRLLSDRFSAERPKGSFSTLEIQRTEQGDSAMYLCASSVRGTNEKLFFGSGTQLSVL.

The chain uses TRBV6-2 or TRBV6-3 and TRBJ1-5, with TRBD1 matching 11 bases. CDR1 is MNHEY and CDR2 is SVGEGT in the germline V gene. The junction had 4 bases not matched to a gene; V was cut back by 2 bases and J by 7 bases. The CDR3 length is 15 residues. The CDR3 nucleotides read TGTGCCAGCAGTTACCCAAGGGACAGGGGGCAGCCCCAGCATTTT. Translation: CASSYPRDRGQPQHF.